The rows below give T cell receptor delta chains drawn from one sample of a study of Vδ1+ human thymocytes. TCRdb ran CATT on the multiplex PCR reads. This sample has 45,000 to 60,000 delta-chain clones, with roughly 16% found just once. Sequencing input: Vdelta1+ gamma-delta thymocytes from the thymus. These receptors all come from a girl under three years old who had congenital heart surgery. Both conserved end residues are part of each CDR3. Each record gives: V gene, clone size, J gene, D gene, CDR3 protein, CDR3 DNA. The D gene is left open where the match is weak. Expanded clones are given a class, and other clones once, few, many or no size at all.

V gene: TRDV1; clone size: NA; J gene: TRDJ1; D gene: TRDD3; CDR3 protein: CALGEGFPVTGGDKLIF; CDR3 DNA: TGTGCTCTTGGGGAAGGCTTCCCTGTTACTGGGGGGGATAAACTCATCTTT
V gene: TRDV1; clone size: NA; J gene: TRDJ1; D gene: NA; CDR3 protein: CALGEAGLPQLGGACSYTDKLIF; CDR3 DNA: TGTGCTCTTGGGGAGGCTGGTCTTCCCCAACTCGGGGGAGCTTGCTCCTACACCGATAAACTCATCTTT
V gene: TRDV2; clone size: NA; J gene: TRDJ1; D gene: NA; CDR3 protein: CANAGDPSPYTDKLIF; CDR3 DNA: TGTGCCAACGCCGGGGACCCCTCTCCGTACACCGATAAACTCATCTTT
V gene: TRDV1; clone size: few; J gene: TRDJ1; D gene: TRDD3; CDR3 protein: CALGPLLGDLPHTDKLIF; CDR3 DNA: TGTGCTCTTGGGCCCCTACTGGGGGACTTACCTCACACCGATAAACTCATCTTT
V gene: TRDV1; clone size: few; J gene: TRDJ1; D gene: NA; CDR3 protein: CALGERPRGLGPYTDKLIF; CDR3 DNA: TGTGCTCTTGGGGAACGTCCCCGGGGGCTGGGCCCTTACACCGATAAACTCATCTTT
V gene: TRDV1; clone size: NA; J gene: TRDJ1; D gene: TRDD3; CDR3 protein: CALGERMDRGIADKLIF; CDR3 DNA: TGTGCTCTTGGGGAAAGGATGGACCGGGGGATCGCCGATAAACTCATCTTT
V gene: TRDV1; clone size: NA; J gene: TRDJ1; D gene: TRDD3; CDR3 protein: CALGELKLSGGYGYTDKLIF; CDR3 DNA: TGTGCTCTTGGGGAGTTGAAACTATCGGGGGGATACGGGTACACCGATAAACTCATCTTT
V gene: TRDV1; clone size: few; J gene: TRDJ1; D gene: TRDD3; CDR3 protein: CALGPGILRTRQAGGELTDKLIF; CDR3 DNA: TGTGCTCTTGGTCCCGGGATCCTCAGGACTCGACAGGCTGGGGGAGAACTCACCGATAAACTCATCTTT
V gene: TRDV1; clone size: NA; J gene: TRDJ1; D gene: TRDD3; CDR3 protein: CALGEQRLGWGIRAMYTDKLIF; CDR3 DNA: TGTGCTCTTGGGGAGCAGCGACTAGGATGGGGGATACGCGCGATGTACACCGATAAACTCATCTTT
V gene: TRDV1; clone size: NA; J gene: TRDJ1; D gene: TRDD3; CDR3 protein: CALGEFPCMGDKLEGNTDKLIF; CDR3 DNA: TGTGCTCTTGGGGAGTTCCCCTGTATGGGGGATAAGTTGGAGGGAAACACCGATAAACTCATCTTT
V gene: TRDV1; clone size: few; J gene: TRDJ1; D gene: TRDD3; CDR3 protein: CALGAYWGRTYDKLIF; CDR3 DNA: TGTGCTCTTGGGGCCTACTGGGGTCGCACCTACGATAAACTCATCTTT
V gene: TRDV1; clone size: NA; J gene: TRDJ1; D gene: TRDD3; CDR3 protein: CALGSWAHLVGDTPDKLIF; CDR3 DNA: TGTGCTCTTGGGAGCTGGGCCCACTTGGTGGGGGATACGCCCGATAAACTCATCTTT
V gene: TRDV1; clone size: NA; J gene: TRDJ1; D gene: NA; CDR3 protein: CAADANFPGSYTDKLIF; CDR3 DNA: TGTGCTGCGGACGCGAACTTCCCGGGATCGTACACCGATAAACTCATCTTT
V gene: TRDV1; clone size: few; J gene: TRDJ1; D gene: TRDD3; CDR3 protein: CALGETYGPGGPYTDKLIF; CDR3 DNA: TGTGCTCTTGGGGAGACATACGGTCCTGGGGGACCCTACACCGATAAACTCATCTTT
V gene: TRDV1; clone size: few; J gene: TRDJ1; D gene: NA; CDR3 protein: CALGGSYEWGYTDKLIF; CDR3 DNA: TGTGCTCTTGGGGGTTCCTACGAGTGGGGGTACACCGATAAACTCATCTTT
V gene: TRDV1; clone size: NA; J gene: TRDJ1; D gene: TRDD3; CDR3 protein: CALGDHYDWGRLYTDKLIF; CDR3 DNA: TGTGCTCTTGGGGACCACTACGACTGGGGGAGACTGTACACCGATAAACTCATCTTT
V gene: TRDV1; clone size: NA; J gene: TRDJ1; D gene: NA; CDR3 protein: CALGDPFLADWGPKLIF; CDR3 DNA: TGTGCTCTTGGGGATCCCTTCCTAGCTGACTGGGGGCCTAAACTCATCTTT
V gene: TRAV29/DV5; clone size: few; J gene: TRDJ1; D gene: TRDD3; CDR3 protein: CAPSALGGTDKLIF; CDR3 DNA: TGTGCACCCAGCGCCCTGGGGGGGACCGATAAACTCATCTTT
V gene: TRAV29/DV5; clone size: few; J gene: TRDJ1; D gene: NA; CDR3 protein: CAATEYAVYTDKLIF; CDR3 DNA: TGTGCAGCAACCGAGTACGCAGTTTACACCGATAAACTCATCTTT
V gene: TRDV1; clone size: NA; J gene: TRDJ1; D gene: TRDD3; CDR3 protein: CALGESSWGPPEADKLIF; CDR3 DNA: TGTGCTCTTGGGGAAAGCTCCTGGGGGCCCCCAGAGGCCGATAAACTCATCTTT
V gene: TRDV1; clone size: NA; J gene: TRDJ1; D gene: TRDD2; CDR3 protein: CALGERPERPSYEYLIF; CDR3 DNA: TGTGCTCTTGGGGAGCGGCCGGAGCGGCCTTCCTACGAATATCTCATCTTT
V gene: TRDV1; clone size: few; J gene: TRDJ1; D gene: NA; CDR3 protein: CALGEPSYLGITYTDKLIF; CDR3 DNA: TGTGCTCTTGGGGAACCTTCCTACCTGGGGATAACGTACACCGATAAACTCATCTTT
V gene: TRDV1; clone size: NA; J gene: TRDJ1; D gene: NA; CDR3 protein: CALGELGGHLGGTDKLIF; CDR3 DNA: TGTGCTCTTGGGGAACTAGGTGGGCACCTCGGGGGCACCGATAAACTCATCTTT
V gene: TRDV1; clone size: few; J gene: TRDJ1; D gene: NA; CDR3 protein: CALGEPNRHPTGLYTDKLIF; CDR3 DNA: TGTGCTCTTGGGGAACCGAACCGGCATCCTACGGGCCTGTACACCGATAAACTCATCTTT
V gene: TRDV3; clone size: few; J gene: TRDJ1; D gene: TRDD3; CDR3 protein: CAFRGFLRRLYWGIRQYTDKLIF; CDR3 DNA: TGTGCCTTTAGGGGCTTCCTACGCCGGTTGTACTGGGGGATACGACAGTACACCGATAAACTCATCTTT
V gene: TRDV1; clone size: few; J gene: TRDJ1; D gene: NA; CDR3 protein: CALGEVFPPRDKLIF; CDR3 DNA: TGTGCTCTTGGGGAAGTATTTCCCCCTCGCGATAAACTCATCTTT
V gene: TRDV1; clone size: NA; J gene: TRDJ1; D gene: TRDD3; CDR3 protein: CALGELVGENTDKLIF; CDR3 DNA: TGTGCTCTTGGGGAACTGGTGGGGGAGAACACCGATAAACTCATCTTT
V gene: TRDV1; clone size: few; J gene: TRDJ1; D gene: NA; CDR3 protein: CALGGLLDRWKAPDKLIF; CDR3 DNA: TGTGCTCTTGGGGGACTCCTAGACCGTTGGAAGGCTCCCGATAAACTCATCTTT
V gene: TRDV1; clone size: NA; J gene: TRDJ1; D gene: NA; CDR3 protein: CALGELKQTYYSGARRHTDKLIF; CDR3 DNA: TGTGCTCTTGGGGAACTAAAGCAAACCTACTACTCGGGGGCAAGAAGACACACCGATAAACTCATCTTT
V gene: TRDV1; clone size: NA; J gene: TRDJ1; D gene: TRDD3; CDR3 protein: CALGELTVLGDCHPDKLIF; CDR3 DNA: TGTGCTCTTGGGGAACTTACCGTACTGGGGGATTGTCACCCCGATAAACTCATCTTT
V gene: TRDV1; clone size: NA; J gene: TRDJ1; D gene: NA; CDR3 protein: CALGRSPPGGIEADKLIF; CDR3 DNA: TGTGCTCTTGGGAGATCCCCCCCGGGAGGGATAGAGGCCGATAAACTCATCTTT
V gene: TRDV1; clone size: few; J gene: TRDJ1; D gene: TRDD3; CDR3 protein: CALGLTPRGAWGIRETDKLIF; CDR3 DNA: TGTGCTCTTGGGCTCACGCCCCGCGGGGCCTGGGGGATACGCGAGACCGATAAACTCATCTTT
V gene: TRDV1; clone size: few; J gene: TRDJ1; D gene: TRDD2; CDR3 protein: CALGEAFLRPGGPPDKLIF; CDR3 DNA: TGTGCTCTTGGGGAGGCCTTCCTACGGCCTGGGGGGCCTCCTGATAAACTCATCTTT
V gene: TRDV1; clone size: NA; J gene: TRDJ1; D gene: TRDD3; CDR3 protein: CALGEFLLRELGDTPTDKLIF; CDR3 DNA: TGTGCTCTTGGGGAGTTCCTATTACGAGAACTGGGGGATACCCCCACCGATAAACTCATCTTT
V gene: TRDV1; clone size: few; J gene: TRDJ1; D gene: NA; CDR3 protein: CALGESSSFGAKLIF; CDR3 DNA: TGTGCTCTTGGGGAATCTTCCTCTTTTGGTGCCAAACTCATCTTT
V gene: TRDV1; clone size: few; J gene: TRDJ1; D gene: TRDD2; CDR3 protein: CALGELGKPTSYAEYTDKLIF; CDR3 DNA: TGTGCTCTTGGGGAACTAGGAAAGCCCACTTCCTACGCGGAGTACACCGATAAACTCATCTTT
V gene: TRDV1; clone size: NA; J gene: TRDJ1; D gene: NA; CDR3 protein: CALGDTLPIRMRGTDKLIF; CDR3 DNA: TGTGCTCTTGGGGACACGTTACCCATTCGGATGAGGGGCACCGATAAACTCATCTTT
V gene: TRDV1; clone size: few; J gene: TRDJ1; D gene: NA; CDR3 protein: CALGERRGADKLIF; CDR3 DNA: TGTGCTCTTGGGGAAAGGAGGGGAGCCGATAAACTCATCTTT
V gene: TRDV1; clone size: NA; J gene: TRDJ1; D gene: TRDD3; CDR3 protein: CALGTRRTGGPFHLRSTDKLIF; CDR3 DNA: TGTGCTCTTGGGACGCGTAGGACTGGGGGACCCTTTCACCTACGAAGCACCGATAAACTCATCTTT
V gene: TRDV1; clone size: few; J gene: TRDJ1; D gene: TRDD3; CDR3 protein: CALGERILDGYWGIGTDKLIF; CDR3 DNA: TGTGCTCTTGGGGAAAGGATCCTCGACGGCTACTGGGGGATAGGCACCGATAAACTCATCTTT
V gene: TRDV1; clone size: few; J gene: TRDJ1; D gene: NA; CDR3 protein: CALGRSSPLRIFAMYTDKLIF; CDR3 DNA: TGTGCTCTTGGGCGATCCTCCCCCCTACGTATCTTTGCCATGTACACCGATAAACTCATCTTT
V gene: TRDV1; clone size: few; J gene: TRDJ1; D gene: TRDD3; CDR3 protein: CALGDPRVRGIRSPYTDKLIF; CDR3 DNA: TGTGCTCTTGGGGATCCGAGGGTTCGGGGGATACGGTCCCCGTACACCGATAAACTCATCTTT
V gene: TRDV1; clone size: few; J gene: TRDJ1; D gene: NA; CDR3 protein: CALGEPARRPSGLHTDKLIF; CDR3 DNA: TGTGCTCTTGGGGAACCTGCCAGGAGGCCGTCGGGTTTACACACCGATAAACTCATCTTT
V gene: TRDV1; clone size: NA; J gene: TRDJ1; D gene: NA; CDR3 protein: CALGGREPGTRYTDKLIF; CDR3 DNA: TGTGCTCTTGGTGGCAGGGAACCGGGGACCCGGTACACCGATAAACTCATCTTT